The 2 T cell receptor beta chains below come from one sample, sequenced in a study of T cells in Graves' hyperthyroidism and ophthalmopathy. Template material for amplifying TCR beta CDR3 regions consisted of RNA transcripts. Researchers ran a first-round RT-PCR on the TCR CDR3 using the HTBI primer set. TCRdb re-called the multiplex PCR reads through MiXCR, storing one row per CDR3 protein. The sample has roughly 560,000 distinct CDR3 sequences, 14% to 15% seen once. Sequenced sample: blood. The source is a woman aged 40 to 50 with Graves' ophthalmopathy.

This clonotype was detected ten times or more. V is TRBV20-1 and J is TRBJ2-7, with 9 bases matching TRBD2. V lost 1 base, J lost 4 bases, and 11 bases stayed unmatched. Germline assignment: CDR1 DFQATT and CDR2 SNEGSKA (reference sequence). The CDR3 length is 16 residues. CDR3 amino acids: CSARGARLTSGYEQYF. CDR3 nucleotide sequence: TGCAGTGCTAGAGGGGCTCGTTTGACTAGCGGATACGAGCAGTACTTC.

This chain uses TRBV19 with TRBJ2-2; unclear D gene. With 3 bases removed from V and 7 bases from J, the gap between germline ends came to 12 bases. Germline assignment: CDR1 LNHDA and CDR2 SQIVND (reference sequence). This CDR3 has 14 amino acids. CDR3 protein: CASSIGSVVGELFF. CDR3 nucleotide sequence: TGTGCCAGTAGTATTGGTTCTGTGGTCGGGGAGCTGTTTTTT. Full variable domain (rest looked up from reference TRBV19 and TRBJ2-2): DGGITQSPKYLFRKEGQNVTLSCEQNLNHDAMYWYRQDPGQGLRLIYYSQIVNDFQKGDIAEGYSVSREKKESFPLTVTSAQKNPTAFYLCASSIGSVVGELFFGEGSRLTVL.